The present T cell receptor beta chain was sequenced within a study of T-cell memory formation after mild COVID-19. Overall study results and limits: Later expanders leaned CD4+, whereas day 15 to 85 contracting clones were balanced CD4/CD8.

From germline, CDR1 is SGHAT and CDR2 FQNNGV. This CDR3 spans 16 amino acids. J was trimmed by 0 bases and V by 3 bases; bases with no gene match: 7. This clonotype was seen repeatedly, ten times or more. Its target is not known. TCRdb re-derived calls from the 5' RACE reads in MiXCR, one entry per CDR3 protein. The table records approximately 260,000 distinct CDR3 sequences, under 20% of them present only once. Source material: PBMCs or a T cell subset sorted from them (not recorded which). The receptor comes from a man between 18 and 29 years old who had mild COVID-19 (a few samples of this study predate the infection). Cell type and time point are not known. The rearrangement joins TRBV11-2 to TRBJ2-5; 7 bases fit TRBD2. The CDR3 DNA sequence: TGTGCCAGCAGCTTTATCAGGCTAGCGGACCAAGAGACCCAGTACTTC. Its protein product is CASSFIRLADQETQYF.